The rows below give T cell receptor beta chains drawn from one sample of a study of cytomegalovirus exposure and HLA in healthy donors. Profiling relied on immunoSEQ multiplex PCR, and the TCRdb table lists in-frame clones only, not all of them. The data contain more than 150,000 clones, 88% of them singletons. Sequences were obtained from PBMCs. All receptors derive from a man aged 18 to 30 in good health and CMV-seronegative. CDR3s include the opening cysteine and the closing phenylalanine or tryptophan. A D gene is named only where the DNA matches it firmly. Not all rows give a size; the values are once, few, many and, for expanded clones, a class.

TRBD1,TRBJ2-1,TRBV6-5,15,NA,CASSTTGQGRNEQFF,TGTGCCAGCAGTACCACGGGACAGGGGAGGAATGAGCAGTTCTTC
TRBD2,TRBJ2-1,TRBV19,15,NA,CASKEGASGVNEQFF,TGTGCCAGTAAAGAAGGAGCTAGCGGGGTCAATGAGCAGTTCTTC
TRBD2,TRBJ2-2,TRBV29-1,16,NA,CSVRWGGTLSTGELFF,TGCAGCGTTCGTTGGGGGGGGACCCTCAGCACCGGGGAGCTGTTTTTT
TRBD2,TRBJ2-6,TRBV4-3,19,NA,CASSQTTSGLSSGANVLTF,TGCGCCAGCAGCCAAACGACTAGCGGGTTGTCCTCTGGGGCCAACGTCCTGACTTTC
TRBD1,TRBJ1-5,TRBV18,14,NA,CASSPPTGDQPQHF,TGTGCCAGCTCACCACCTACAGGGGATCAGCCCCAGCATTTT
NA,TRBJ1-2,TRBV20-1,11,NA,CSAREVGGYTF,TGCAGTGCTAGAGAGGTGGGCGGCTACACCTTC
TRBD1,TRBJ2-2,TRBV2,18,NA,CASRKSANRGLGTGELFF,TGTGCCAGCAGAAAATCCGCAAACAGGGGCCTGGGCACCGGGGAGCTGTTTTTT
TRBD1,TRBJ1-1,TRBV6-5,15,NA,CASKHPGQGNTEAFF,TGTGCCAGCAAGCACCCGGGACAGGGCAACACTGAAGCTTTCTTT
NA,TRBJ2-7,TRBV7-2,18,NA,CASSLNVGEVYLSYEQYF,TGTGCCAGCAGCTTAAACGTTGGAGAGGTCTACCTCTCCTACGAGCAGTACTTC
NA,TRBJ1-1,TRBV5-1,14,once,CASSPMTANTEAFF,TGCGCCAGCAGCCCGATGACAGCGAACACTGAAGCTTTCTTT